These T cell receptor beta chains were read from a single sample in a study of cytomegalovirus exposure and HLA in healthy donors. The table came from immunoSEQ multiplex PCR; TCRdb's copy has only in-frame clones and leaves some out. The table has about 160,000 clones, roughly 82% seen once; the top ten hold roughly 10%. Sequencing was done on a sample of PBMCs. These TCRs come from a man aged 45 to 65 in good health and CMV-seropositive. Each CDR3 is given with its conserved first and last residue.

V	CDR3
TRBV11-2	CASSFLAGSGGTQYF
TRBV19	CASSPRRGTGGADEQYF
TRBV5-4	CASSPWAGAGEQFF
TRBV7-2	CASSRGLAGVNPYEQYF
TRBV7-2	CASSSRLAGGTGDTQYF
TRBV7-9	CASSRERGEGNIQYF
TRBV7-6	CASSSGTDYSGNTIYF
TRBV28	CASLSGGASYEQYF
TRBV9	CASSVDPADTQYF
TRBV7-9	CASSLVGGGDSNQPQHF
TRBV27	CASGKVGLDLFF
TRBV4-3	CASSQVAQGNYEQYF
TRBV28	CASRKPTGGREKLFF
TRBV28	CASSGHSYEQYF
TRBV6-4	CASRPGQNYGYTF
TRBV6-5	CASSHYRDNQETQYF
TRBV29-1	CSGNTGVGVTEAFF
TRBV6-5	CASSARQGAHQPQHF
TRBV27	CASTTSPQSSGYTF
TRBV7-2	CASSLGGTGRTEAFF
TRBV29-1	CSVEIRGDANTGELFF
TRBV7-2	CASSLTSVGDTQYF
TRBV21-1	CASSPRDRLGYGYTF
TRBV30	CAWSSRNTGELFF
TRBV4-3	CASSQDYGTGGFKEQYF
TRBV7-3	CASSLNRDTEAFF
TRBV4-3	CASSQERTSITGELFF
TRBV7-3	CASSPTSGTGDKFF
TRBV4-3	CASSPPGGDTIYF
TRBV7-2	CASSFGRGEKLFF
TRBV28	CASSRDTHGYGYTF
TRBV5-8	CASSLPTSGSFYEQYF
TRBV19	CASSGGAWNTEAFF
TRBV7-8	CASSRTGSTEAFF
TRBV9	CASSRSQGNTEAFF
TRBV6-4	CASSAQGSTEAFF
TRBV4-3	CASSQHYTEQFF
TRBV27	CASSLGRIGTNFYEQYF
TRBV7-9	CASSSGLAGDEQYF
TRBV12-1	CASSGSRDRYGTQYF
TRBV4-2	CASSQGLIQISNQPQHF
TRBV4-3	CASSRGLAGVYEQYF
TRBV30	CAHPGQGKYGYTF
TRBV19	CASSMMEQETQYF
TRBV28	CASSPPTGRGYTF
TRBV6-6	CASHLQGGSPLHF
TRBV6-5	CASSPDWATEAFF
TRBV4-3	CASSQGTQREVDTQYF
TRBV4-3	CASSQAVLGGGEQFF
TRBV11-2	CASSTGQVGVGEQYF
TRBV7-8	CASSLENIGTAPYGYTF
TRBV10-3	CAISEAVPNYGYTF
TRBV9	CASSSRERETQYF